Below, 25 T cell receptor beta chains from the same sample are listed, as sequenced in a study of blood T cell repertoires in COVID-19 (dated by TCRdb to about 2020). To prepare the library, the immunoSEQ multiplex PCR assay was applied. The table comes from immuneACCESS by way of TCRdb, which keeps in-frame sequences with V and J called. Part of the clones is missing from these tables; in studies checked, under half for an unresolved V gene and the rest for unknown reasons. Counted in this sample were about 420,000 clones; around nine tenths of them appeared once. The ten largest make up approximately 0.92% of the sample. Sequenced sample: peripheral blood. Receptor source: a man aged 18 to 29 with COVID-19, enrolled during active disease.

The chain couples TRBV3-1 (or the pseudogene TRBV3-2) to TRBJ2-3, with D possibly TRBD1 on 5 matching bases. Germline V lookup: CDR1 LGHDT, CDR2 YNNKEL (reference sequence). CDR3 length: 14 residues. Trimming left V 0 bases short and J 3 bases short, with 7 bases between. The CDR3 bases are TGTGCCAGCAGCCAAGAAGGGGCAACAGATACGCAGTATTTT. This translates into CASSQEGATDTQYF.

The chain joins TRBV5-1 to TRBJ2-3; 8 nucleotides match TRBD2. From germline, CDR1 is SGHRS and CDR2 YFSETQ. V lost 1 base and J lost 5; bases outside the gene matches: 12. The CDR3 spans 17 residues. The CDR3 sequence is CASSLWSSGLHGDTQYF. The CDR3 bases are TGCGCCAGCAGCTTGTGGTCTAGCGGGTTACATGGAGATACGCAGTATTTT.

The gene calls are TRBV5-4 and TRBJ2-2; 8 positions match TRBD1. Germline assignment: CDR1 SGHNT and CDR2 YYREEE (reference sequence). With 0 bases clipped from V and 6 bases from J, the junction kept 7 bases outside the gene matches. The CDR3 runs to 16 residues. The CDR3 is CASSLVLGQGPGELFF. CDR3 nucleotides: TGTGCCAGCAGCTTGGTACTTGGACAGGGTCCCGGGGAGCTGTTTTTT.

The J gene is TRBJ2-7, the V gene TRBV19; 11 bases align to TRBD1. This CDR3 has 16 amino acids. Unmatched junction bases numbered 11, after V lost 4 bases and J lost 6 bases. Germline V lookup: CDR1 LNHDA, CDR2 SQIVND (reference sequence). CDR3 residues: CASSRDIGQGAFEQYF. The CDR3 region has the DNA TGTGCCAGTAGTAGAGATATTGGACAGGGGGCGTTCGAGCAGTACTTC.

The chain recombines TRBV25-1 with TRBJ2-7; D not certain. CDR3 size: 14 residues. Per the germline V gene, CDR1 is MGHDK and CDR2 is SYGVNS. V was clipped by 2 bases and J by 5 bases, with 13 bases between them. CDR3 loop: CASSEGVGGDEQYF. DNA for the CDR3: TGTGCCAGCAGTGAAGGAGTGGGTGGCGACGAGCAGTACTTC.

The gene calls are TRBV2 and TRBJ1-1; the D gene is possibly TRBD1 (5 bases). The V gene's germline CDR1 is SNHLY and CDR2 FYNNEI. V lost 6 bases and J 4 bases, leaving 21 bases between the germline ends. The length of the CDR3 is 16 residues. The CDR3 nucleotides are TGTGCCAGCAGCGAGGGGACCGCGGGAGTGGTCACTGAAGCTTTCTTT. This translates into CASSEGTAGVVTEAFF.

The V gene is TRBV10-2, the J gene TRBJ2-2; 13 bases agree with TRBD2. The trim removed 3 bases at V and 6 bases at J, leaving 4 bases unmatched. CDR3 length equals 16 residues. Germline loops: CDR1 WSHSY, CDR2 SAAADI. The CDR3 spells CASSEWTSGRSGELFF. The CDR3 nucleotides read TGCGCCAGCAGTGAATGGACTAGCGGGAGATCCGGGGAGCTGTTTTTT.

The CDR3, as DNA: TGTGCCAGCAGCCCCTTGGGGGGGCCGTCTGGAAACACCATATATTTT. Protein: CASSPLGGPSGNTIYF. The chain is built from TRBV5-6 and TRBJ1-3, with D perhaps TRBD1 (6 bases). The germline V and J ends were trimmed by 4 bases and 1 base, with 15 bases remaining between them. The CDR3 spans 16 residues. In germline, CDR1 is SGHDT, CDR2 YYEEEE.

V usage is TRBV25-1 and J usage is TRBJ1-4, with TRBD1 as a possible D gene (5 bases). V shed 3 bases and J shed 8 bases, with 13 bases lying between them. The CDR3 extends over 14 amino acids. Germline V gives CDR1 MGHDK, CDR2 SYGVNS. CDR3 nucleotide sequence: TGTGCCAGCAGTGATGGGGCCTCTCAAGAAAAACTGTTTTTT. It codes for CASSDGASQEKLFF.

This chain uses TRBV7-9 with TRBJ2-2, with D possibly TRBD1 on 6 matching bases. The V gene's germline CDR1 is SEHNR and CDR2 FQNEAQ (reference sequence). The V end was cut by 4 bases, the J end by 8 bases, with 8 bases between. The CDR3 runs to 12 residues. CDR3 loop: CASSSGAGELFF. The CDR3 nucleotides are TGTGCCAGCAGCTCAGGGGCAGGGGAGCTGTTTTTT.

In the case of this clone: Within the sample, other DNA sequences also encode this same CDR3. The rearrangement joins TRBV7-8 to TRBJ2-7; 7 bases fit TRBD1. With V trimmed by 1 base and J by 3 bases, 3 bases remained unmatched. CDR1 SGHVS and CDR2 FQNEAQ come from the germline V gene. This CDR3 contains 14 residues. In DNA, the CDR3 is TGTGCCAGCAGCTTAGTAGCAGGGGGCTACGAGCAGTACTTC. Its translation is CASSLVAGGYEQYF.

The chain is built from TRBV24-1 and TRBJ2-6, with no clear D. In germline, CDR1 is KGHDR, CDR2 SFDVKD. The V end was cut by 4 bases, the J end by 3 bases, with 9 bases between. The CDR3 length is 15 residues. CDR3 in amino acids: CATSDPFGGANVLTF. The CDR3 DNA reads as TGTGCCACCAGTGACCCGTTCGGTGGGGCCAACGTCCTGACTTTC.

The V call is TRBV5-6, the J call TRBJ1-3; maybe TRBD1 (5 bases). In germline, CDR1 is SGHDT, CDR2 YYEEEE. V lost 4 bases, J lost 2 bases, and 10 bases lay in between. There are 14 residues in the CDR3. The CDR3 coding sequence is TGTGCCAGCAGCACGGGGGAAACTGGAAACACCATATATTTT. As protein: CASSTGETGNTIYF.

The CDR3 is CASSEIGVSNQPQHF. CDR3 coding DNA: TGTGCCAGCAGTGAAATCGGGGTTTCTAATCAGCCCCAGCATTTT. This rearrangement joins TRBV2 to TRBJ1-5; D unresolved. Deletions cut 2 bases from V and 4 bases from J, with 12 bases between. This CDR3 contains 15 residues. Germline V CDR1 and CDR2: SNHLY, FYNNEI.

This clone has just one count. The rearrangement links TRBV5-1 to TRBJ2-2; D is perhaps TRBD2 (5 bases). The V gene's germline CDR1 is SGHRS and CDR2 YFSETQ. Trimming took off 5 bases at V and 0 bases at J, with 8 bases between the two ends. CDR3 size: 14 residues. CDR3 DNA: TGCGCCAGCAGGGACTTTTCGAACACCGGGGAGCTGTTTTTT. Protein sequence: CASRDFSNTGELFF.

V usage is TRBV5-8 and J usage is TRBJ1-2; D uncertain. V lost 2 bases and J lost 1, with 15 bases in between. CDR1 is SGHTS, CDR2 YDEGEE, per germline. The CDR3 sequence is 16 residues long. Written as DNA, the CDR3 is TGTGCCAGCAGCTTTGCCCCGGGTGGAGGTAACTATGGCTACACCTTC. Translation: CASSFAPGGGNYGYTF. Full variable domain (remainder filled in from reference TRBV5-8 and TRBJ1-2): EAGVTQSPTHLIKTRGQQATLRCSPISGHTSVYWYQQALGLGLQFLLWYDEGEERNRGNFPPRFSGRQFPNYSSELNVNALELEDSALYLCASSFAPGGGNYGYTFGSGTRLTVV.

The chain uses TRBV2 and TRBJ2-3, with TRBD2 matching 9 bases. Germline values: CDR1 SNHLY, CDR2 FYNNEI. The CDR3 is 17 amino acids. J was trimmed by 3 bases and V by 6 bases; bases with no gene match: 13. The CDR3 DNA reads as TGTGCCAGCAGACCTTCGGGACTAGCCTTGGGTACAGATACGCAGTATTTT. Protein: CASRPSGLALGTDTQYF. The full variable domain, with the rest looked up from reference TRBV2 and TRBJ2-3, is EPEVTQTPSHQVTQMGQEVILRCVPISNHLYFYWYRQILGQKVEFLVSFYNNEISEKSEIFDDQFSVERPDGSNFTLKIRSTKLEDSAMYFCASRPSGLALGTDTQYFGPGTRLTVL.

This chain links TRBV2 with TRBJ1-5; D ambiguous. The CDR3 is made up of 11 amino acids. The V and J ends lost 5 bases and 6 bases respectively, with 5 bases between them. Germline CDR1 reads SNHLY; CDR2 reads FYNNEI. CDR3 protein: CASSIGQPQHF. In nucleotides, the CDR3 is TGTGCCAGCAGTATCGGTCAGCCCCAGCATTTT. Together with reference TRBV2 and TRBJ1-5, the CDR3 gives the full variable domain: EPEVTQTPSHQVTQMGQEVILRCVPISNHLYFYWYRQILGQKVEFLVSFYNNEISEKSEIFDDQFSVERPDGSNFTLKIRSTKLEDSAMYFCASSIGQPQHFGDGTRLSIL.

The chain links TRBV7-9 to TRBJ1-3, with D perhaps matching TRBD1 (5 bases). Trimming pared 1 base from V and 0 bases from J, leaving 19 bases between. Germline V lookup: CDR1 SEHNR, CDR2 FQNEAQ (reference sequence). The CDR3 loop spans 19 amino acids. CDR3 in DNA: TGTGCCAGCAGCTTAGGACAGTCATTATTTCTGGGCTCTGGAAACACCATATATTTT. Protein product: CASSLGQSLFLGSGNTIYF.

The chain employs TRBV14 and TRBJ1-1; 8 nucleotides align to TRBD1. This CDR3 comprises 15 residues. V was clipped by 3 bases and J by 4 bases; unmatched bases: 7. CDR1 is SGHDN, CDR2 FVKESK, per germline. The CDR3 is CASSHRQGISTEAFF. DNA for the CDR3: TGTGCCAGCAGCCATAGACAGGGGATCAGCACTGAAGCTTTCTTT.

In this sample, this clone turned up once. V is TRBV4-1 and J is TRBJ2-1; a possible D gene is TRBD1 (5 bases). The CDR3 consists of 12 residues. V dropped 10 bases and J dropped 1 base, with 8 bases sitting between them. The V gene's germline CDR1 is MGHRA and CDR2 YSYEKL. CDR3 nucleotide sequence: TGCGCCACCAGGACATCCTACAATGAGCAGTTCTTC. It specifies CATRTSYNEQFF.

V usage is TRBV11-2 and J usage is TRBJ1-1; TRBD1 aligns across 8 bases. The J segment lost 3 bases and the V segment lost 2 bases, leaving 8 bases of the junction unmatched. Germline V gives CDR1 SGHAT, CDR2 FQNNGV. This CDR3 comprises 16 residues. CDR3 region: CASSLPDRGQDTEAFF. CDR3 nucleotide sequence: TGTGCCAGCAGCTTACCTGACAGGGGACAGGACACTGAAGCTTTCTTT.

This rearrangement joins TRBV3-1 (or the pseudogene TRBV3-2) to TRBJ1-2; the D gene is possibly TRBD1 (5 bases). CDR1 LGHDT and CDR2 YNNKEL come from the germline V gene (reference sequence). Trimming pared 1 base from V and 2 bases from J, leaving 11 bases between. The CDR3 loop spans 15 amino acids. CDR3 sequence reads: CASSQGGDGNYGYTF. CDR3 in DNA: TGTGCCAGCAGCCAAGGGGGCGACGGGAACTATGGCTACACCTTC.

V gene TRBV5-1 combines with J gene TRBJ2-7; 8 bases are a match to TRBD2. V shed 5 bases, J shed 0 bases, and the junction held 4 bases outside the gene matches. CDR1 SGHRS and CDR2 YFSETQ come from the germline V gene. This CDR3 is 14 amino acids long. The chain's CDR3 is CASSAGLASYEQYF. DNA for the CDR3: TGCGCCAGCAGTGCCGGACTAGCCTCCTACGAGCAGTACTTC.

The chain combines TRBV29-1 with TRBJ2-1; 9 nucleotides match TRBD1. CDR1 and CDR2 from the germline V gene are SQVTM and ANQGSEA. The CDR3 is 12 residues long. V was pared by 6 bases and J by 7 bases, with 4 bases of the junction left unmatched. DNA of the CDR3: TGCAGCGTAAAGACAGGGGGGAATGAGCAGTTCTTC. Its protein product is CSVKTGGNEQFF.